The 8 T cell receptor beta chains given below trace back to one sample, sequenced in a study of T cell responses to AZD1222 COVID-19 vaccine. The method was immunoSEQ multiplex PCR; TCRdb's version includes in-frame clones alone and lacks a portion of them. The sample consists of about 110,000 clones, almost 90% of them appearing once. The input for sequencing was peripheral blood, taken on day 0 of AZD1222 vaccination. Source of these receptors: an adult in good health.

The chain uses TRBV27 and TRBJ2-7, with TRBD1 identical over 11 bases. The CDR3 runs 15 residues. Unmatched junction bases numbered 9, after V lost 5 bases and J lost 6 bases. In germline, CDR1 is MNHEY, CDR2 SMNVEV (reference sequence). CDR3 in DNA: TGTGCCAGCAGTAGGGGGGACAGGGGGAGAAGCGAGCAGTACTTC. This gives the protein CASSRGDRGRSEQYF.

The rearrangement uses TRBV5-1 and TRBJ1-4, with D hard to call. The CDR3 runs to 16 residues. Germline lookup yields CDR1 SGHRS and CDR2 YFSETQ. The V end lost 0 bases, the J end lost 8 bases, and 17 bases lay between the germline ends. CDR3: CASSLGLYRTIEKLFF. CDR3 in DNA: TGCGCCAGCAGCTTGGGGCTCTACAGAACGATAGAAAAACTGTTTTTT.

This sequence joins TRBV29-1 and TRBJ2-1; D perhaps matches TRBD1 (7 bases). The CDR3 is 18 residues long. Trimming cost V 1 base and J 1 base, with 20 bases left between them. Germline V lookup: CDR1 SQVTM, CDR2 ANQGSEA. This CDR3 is CSVEVRQGGKWSYNEQFF. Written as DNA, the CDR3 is TGCAGCGTTGAAGTGAGGCAGGGGGGTAAGTGGTCCTACAATGAGCAGTTCTTC.

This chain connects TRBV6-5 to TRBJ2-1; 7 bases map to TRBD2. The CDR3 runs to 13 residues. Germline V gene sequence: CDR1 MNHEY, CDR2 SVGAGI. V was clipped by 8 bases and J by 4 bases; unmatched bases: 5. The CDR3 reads CASAASGYNEQFF. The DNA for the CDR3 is TGTGCCAGCGCTGCTAGCGGATACAATGAGCAGTTCTTC.

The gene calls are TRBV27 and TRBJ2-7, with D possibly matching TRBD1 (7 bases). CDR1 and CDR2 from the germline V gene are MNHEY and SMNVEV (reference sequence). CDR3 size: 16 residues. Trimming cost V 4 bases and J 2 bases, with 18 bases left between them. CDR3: CASSSRAGRGAYEQYF. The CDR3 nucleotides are TGTGCCAGCAGTTCCCGGGCCGGCAGGGGGGCCTACGAGCAGTACTTC.

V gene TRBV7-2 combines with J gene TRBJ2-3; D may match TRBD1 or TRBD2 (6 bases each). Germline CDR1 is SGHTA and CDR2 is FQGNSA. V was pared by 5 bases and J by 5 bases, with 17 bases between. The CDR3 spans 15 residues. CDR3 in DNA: TGTGCCAGCAGCCCTCGAGGGGGGATGGTAGATACGCAGTATTTT. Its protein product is CASSPRGGMVDTQYF.

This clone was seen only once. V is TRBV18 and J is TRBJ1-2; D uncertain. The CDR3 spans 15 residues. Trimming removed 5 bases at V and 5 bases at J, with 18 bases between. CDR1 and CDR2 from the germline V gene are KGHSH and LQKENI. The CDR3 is CASSEQSGVGYGYTF. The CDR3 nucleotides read TGTGCCAGCTCAGAACAGAGTGGTGTTGGATATGGCTACACCTTC.

The CDR3 region has the DNA TGTGCCAGTAGATTGGGACAATTTCGCTATGGCTACACCTTC. Encoded protein: CASRLGQFRYGYTF. J is TRBJ1-2 and V is TRBV19; D is perhaps TRBD1 (6 bases). Deletions cut 6 bases from V and 4 bases from J, with 15 bases between. Germline CDR1 reads LNHDA; CDR2 reads SQIVND (reference sequence). The CDR3 is 14 amino acids.